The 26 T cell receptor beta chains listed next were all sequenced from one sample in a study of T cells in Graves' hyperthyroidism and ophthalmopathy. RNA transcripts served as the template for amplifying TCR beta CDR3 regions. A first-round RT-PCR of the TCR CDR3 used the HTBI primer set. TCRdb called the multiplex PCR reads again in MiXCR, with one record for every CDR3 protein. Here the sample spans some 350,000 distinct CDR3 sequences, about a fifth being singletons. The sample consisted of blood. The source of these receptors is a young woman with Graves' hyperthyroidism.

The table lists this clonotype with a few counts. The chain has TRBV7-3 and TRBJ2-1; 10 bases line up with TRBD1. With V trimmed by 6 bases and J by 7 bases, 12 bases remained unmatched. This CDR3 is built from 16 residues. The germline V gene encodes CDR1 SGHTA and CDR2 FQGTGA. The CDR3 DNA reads TGTGCCAGCAGGGAATTCGGGACAGGGGCGGAAAATGAGCAGTTCTTC. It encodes CASREFGTGAENEQFF.

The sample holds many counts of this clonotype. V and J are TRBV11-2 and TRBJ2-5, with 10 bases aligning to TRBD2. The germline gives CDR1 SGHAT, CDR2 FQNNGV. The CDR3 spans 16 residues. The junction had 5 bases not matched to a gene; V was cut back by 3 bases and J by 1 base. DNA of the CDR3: TGTGCCAGCAGCTTTATGACTAGCGGGCCCCAAGAGACCCAGTACTTC. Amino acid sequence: CASSFMTSGPQETQYF. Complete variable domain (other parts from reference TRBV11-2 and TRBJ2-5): EAGVAQSPRYKIIEKRQSVAFWCNPISGHATLYWYQQILGQGPKLLIQFQNNGVVDDSQLPKDRFSAERLKGVDSTLKIQPAKLEDSAVYLCASSFMTSGPQETQYFGPGTRLLVL.

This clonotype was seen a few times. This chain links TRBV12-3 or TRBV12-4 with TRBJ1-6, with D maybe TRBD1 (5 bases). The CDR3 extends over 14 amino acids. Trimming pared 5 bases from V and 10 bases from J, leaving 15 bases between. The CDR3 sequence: CASSDQGSWSPLHF. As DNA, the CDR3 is TGTGCCAGCAGTGATCAGGGTAGCTGGTCACCCCTCCACTTT.

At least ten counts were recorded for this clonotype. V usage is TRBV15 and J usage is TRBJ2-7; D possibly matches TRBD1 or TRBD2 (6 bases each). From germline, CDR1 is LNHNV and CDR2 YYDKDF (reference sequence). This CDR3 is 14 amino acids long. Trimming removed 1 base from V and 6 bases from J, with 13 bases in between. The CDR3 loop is CATSRGVKGGEQYF. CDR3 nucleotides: TGTGCCACCAGCAGAGGAGTTAAGGGGGGCGAGCAGTACTTC.

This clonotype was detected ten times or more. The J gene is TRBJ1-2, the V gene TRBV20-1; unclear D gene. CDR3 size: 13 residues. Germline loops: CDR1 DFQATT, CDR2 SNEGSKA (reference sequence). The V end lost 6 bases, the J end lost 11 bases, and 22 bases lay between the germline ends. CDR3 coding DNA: TGCAGTGCAGGGCCCGGGGAGACTGCCGGTTACACCTTC. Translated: CSAGPGETAGYTF.

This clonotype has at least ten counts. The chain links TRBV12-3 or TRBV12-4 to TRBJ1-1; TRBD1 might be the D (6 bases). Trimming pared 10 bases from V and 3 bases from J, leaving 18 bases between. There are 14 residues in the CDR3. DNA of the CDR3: TGTGCCACCCTACCACAGGGAATCCACACTGAAGCTTTCTTT. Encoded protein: CATLPQGIHTEAFF.

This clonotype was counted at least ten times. This chain's CDR3 is CASSLQPPGTYEQYF. As DNA, the CDR3 is TGTGCCAGCAGTCTTCAACCCCCTGGGACCTACGAGCAGTACTTC. V is TRBV28 and J is TRBJ2-7, with D uncertain. V lost 5 bases to trimming and J lost 2 bases, with 16 bases between them. CDR1 is MDHEN and CDR2 is SYDVKM in the germline V gene. The CDR3 has 15 residues.

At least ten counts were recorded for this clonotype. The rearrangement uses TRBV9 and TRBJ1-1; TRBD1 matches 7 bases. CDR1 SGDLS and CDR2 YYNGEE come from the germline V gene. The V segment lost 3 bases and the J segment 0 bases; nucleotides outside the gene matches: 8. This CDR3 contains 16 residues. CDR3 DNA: TGTGCCAGCAGCGAGGACTCGGGACAGATGAACACTGAAGCTTTCTTT. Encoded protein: CASSEDSGQMNTEAFF.

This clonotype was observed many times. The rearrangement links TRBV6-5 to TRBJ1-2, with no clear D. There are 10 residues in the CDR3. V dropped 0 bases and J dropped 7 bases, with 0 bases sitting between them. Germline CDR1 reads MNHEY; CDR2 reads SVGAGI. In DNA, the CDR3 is TGTGCCAGCAGTTACTCTGGCTACACCTTC. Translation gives CASSYSGYTF.

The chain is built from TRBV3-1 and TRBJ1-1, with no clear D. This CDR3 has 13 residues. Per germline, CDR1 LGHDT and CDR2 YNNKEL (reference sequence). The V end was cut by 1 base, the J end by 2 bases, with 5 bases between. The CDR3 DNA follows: TGTGCCAGCAGCCAAGTGCCTAACACTGAAGCTTTCTTT. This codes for CASSQVPNTEAFF.

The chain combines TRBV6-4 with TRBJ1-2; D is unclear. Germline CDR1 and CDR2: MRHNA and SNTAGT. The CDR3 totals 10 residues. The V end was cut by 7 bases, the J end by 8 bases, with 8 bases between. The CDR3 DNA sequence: TGTGCCAGCATGCTGGGGGGCTACACCTTC. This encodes CASMLGGYTF.

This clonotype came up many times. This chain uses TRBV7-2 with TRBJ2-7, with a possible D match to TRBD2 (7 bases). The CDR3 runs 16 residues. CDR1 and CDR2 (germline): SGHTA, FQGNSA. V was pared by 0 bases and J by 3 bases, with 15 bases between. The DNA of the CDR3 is TGTGCCAGCAGCTTAGCCCGGGGGGCCGACCTCTACGAGCAGTACTTC. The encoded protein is CASSLARGADLYEQYF. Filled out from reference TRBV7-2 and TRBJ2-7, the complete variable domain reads GAGVSQSPSNKVTEKGKDVELRCDPISGHTALYWYRQSLGQGLEFLIYFQGNSAPDKSGLPSDRFSAERTGGSVSTLTIQRTQQEDSAVYLCASSLARGADLYEQYFGPGTRLTVT.

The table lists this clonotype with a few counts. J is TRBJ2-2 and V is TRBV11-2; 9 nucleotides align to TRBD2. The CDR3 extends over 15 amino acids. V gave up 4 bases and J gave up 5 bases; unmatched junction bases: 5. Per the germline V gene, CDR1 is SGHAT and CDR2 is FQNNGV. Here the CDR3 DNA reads TGTGCCAGCAGCTCGTTAGCGGGGGTAACCGGGGAGCTGTTTTTT. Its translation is CASSSLAGVTGELFF.

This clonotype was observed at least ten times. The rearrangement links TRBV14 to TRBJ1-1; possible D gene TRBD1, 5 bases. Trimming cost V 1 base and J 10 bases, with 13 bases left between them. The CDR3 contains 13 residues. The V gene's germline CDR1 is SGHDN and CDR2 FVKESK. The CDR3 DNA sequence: TGTGCCAGCAGCCAAGGACAGTCAGGACCAGCTTTCTTT. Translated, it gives CASSQGQSGPAFF.

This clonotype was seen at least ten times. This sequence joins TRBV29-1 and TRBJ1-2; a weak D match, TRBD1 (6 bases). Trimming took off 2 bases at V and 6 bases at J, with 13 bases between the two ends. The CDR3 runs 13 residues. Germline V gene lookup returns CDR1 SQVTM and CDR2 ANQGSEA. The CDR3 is CSVEWQGMDGYTF. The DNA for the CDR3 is TGCAGCGTTGAATGGCAGGGGATGGATGGCTACACCTTC.

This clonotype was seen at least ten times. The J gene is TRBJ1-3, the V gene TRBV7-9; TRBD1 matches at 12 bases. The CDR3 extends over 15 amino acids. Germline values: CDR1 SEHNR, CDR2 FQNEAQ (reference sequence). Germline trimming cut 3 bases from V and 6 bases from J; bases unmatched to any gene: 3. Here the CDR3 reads CASSLGQGAENTIYF. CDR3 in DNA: TGTGCCAGCAGCTTGGGACAGGGGGCCGAAAACACCATATATTTT.

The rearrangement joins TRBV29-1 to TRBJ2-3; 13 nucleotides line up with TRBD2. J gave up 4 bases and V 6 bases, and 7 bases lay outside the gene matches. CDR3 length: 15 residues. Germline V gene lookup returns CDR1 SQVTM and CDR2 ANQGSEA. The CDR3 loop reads CSVQTSGGASDTQYF. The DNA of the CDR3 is TGCAGCGTCCAAACTAGCGGGGGGGCATCAGATACGCAGTATTTT.

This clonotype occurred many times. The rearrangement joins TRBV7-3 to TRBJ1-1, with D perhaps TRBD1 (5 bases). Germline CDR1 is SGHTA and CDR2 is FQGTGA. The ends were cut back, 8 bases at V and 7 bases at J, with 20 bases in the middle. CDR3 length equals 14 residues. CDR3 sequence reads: CASATGEQALEAFF. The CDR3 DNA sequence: TGTGCCAGCGCAACGGGGGAGCAGGCCCTTGAAGCTTTCTTT.

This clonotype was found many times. CDR3 amino acids: CASNLPGTAVGTQYF. As DNA, the CDR3 is TGTGCCAGCAACCTACCCGGGACAGCTGTCGGGACGCAGTATTTT. The chain uses TRBV9 and TRBJ2-3, with TRBD1 matching over 7 bases. The V segment lost 6 bases and the J segment 9 bases; nucleotides outside the gene matches: 16. From germline, CDR1 is SGDLS and CDR2 YYNGEE. The CDR3 is 15 residues long.

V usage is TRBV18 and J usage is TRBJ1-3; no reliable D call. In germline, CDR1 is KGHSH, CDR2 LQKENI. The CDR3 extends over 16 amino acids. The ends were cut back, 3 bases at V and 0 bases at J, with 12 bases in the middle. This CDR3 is CASSPRVGSSGNTIYF. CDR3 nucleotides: TGTGCCAGCTCACCTCGGGTCGGGAGCTCTGGAAACACCATATATTTT.

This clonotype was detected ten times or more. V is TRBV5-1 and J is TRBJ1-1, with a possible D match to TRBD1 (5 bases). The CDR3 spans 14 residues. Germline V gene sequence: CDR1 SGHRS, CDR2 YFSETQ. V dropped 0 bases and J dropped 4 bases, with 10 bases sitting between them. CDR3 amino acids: CASSLVQGVTEAFF. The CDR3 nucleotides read TGCGCCAGCAGCTTGGTTCAGGGTGTCACTGAAGCTTTCTTT.

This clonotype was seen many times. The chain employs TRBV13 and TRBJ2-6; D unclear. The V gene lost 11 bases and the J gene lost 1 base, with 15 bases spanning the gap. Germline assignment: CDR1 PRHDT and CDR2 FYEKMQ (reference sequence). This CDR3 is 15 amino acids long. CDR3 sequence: CASSSTTSGANVLTF. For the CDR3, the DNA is TGTGCCTCGAGTTCGACAACTTCTGGGGCCAACGTCCTGACTTTC.

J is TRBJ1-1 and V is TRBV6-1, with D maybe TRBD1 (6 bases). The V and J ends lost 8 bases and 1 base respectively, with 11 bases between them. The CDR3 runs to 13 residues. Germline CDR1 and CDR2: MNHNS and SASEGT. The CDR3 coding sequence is TGTGCCAGCTGTACAGGGTCGAACACTGAAGCTTTCTTT. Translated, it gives CASCTGSNTEAFF.

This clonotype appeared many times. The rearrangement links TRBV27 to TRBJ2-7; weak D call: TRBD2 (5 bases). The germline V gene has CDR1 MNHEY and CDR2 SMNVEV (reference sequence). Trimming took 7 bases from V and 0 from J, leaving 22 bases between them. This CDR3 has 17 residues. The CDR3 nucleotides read TGTGCCAGCACCGCATCCTATGCCGAGGGAGACTCCTACGAGCAGTACTTC. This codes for CASTASYAEGDSYEQYF.

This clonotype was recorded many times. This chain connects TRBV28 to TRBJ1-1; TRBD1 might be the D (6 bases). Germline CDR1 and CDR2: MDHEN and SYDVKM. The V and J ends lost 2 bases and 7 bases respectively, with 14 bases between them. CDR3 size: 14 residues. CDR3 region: CASSLTGGVDEAFF. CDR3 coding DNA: TGTGCCAGCAGTTTAACGGGGGGCGTGGATGAAGCTTTCTTT.

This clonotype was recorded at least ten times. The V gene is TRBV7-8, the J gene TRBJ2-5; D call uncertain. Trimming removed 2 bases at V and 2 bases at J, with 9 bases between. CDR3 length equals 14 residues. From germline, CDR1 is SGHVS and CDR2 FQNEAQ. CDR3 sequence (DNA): TGTGCCAGCAGCTTACTACTATCTCAAGAGACCCAGTACTTC. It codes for CASSLLLSQETQYF.